The text below deals with one TCR beta chain. These data originate in a study of blood T cell repertoires in COVID-19. As for the study in general: The analysed material was cDNA or gDNA that came from T cells, B-cell-depleted T cells, or PBMCs.

Original methodology: Scientists estimated how many nucleated cells there were by amplifying reference gene primers. This table comes from immunoSEQ multiplex PCR, and its TCRdb copy is limited to in-frame clones, with some not included. The V and J calls and clone size are taken from that table; D and trimming were inferred from the DNA. This table has about 170,000 clones, roughly 84% appearing once. What was sequenced was peripheral blood. The TCR sequence derives from a man older than 75 with COVID-19, enrolled during active disease.

The CDR3 region is CASSMRYGQGNQPQHF. CDR3 bases: TGTGCCAGTAGTATGAGGTACGGACAGGGTAATCAGCCCCAGCATTTT. The V gene is TRBV19, the J gene TRBJ1-5, with 8 positions matching TRBD1. Looked up from germline, CDR1 is LNHDA and CDR2 is SQIVND (reference sequence). V shed 3 bases and J 4 bases; nucleotides not matched to a gene: 8. This CDR3 is built from 16 residues.